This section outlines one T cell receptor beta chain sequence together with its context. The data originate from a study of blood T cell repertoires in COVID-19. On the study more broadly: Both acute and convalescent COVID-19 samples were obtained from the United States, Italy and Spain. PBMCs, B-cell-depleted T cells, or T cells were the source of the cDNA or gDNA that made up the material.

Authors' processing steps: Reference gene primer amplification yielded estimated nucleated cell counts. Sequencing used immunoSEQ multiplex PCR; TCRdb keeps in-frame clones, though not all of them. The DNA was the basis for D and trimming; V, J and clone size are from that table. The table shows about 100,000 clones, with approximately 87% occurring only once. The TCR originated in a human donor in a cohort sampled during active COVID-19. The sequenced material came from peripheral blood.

CDR3 in amino acids: CASSLRGTGQADTQYF. CDR3 nucleotide sequence: TGTGCCAGCAGCCTAAGAGGGACAGGCCAAGCAGATACGCAGTATTTT. The chain is built from TRBV4-2 and TRBJ2-3; 8 bases agree with TRBD1. The germline V gene has CDR1 LGHNA and CDR2 YNFKEQ. V lost 4 bases to trimming and J lost 4 bases; unmatched junction nucleotides: 10. The CDR3 extends over 16 amino acids.